This record looks at one T cell receptor (beta chain) sequence and its context. These data come from a study of cytomegalovirus exposure and HLA in healthy donors. Primers: 60 Vbeta forward and 13 Jbeta reverse. Method: immunoSEQ multiplex PCR; TCRdb's copy keeps in-frame clones and lacks some. The sample holds about 130,000 clones, 65% to 75% seen once. CDR3 length: 17 amino acids. Trimming took 3 bases from V and 4 from J, leaving 21 bases between them. CDR1 MGHRA and CDR2 YSYEKL come from the germline V gene. The genes are TRBV4-1 and TRBJ1-1; perhaps TRBD1 as D (5 bases). The sample consisted of PBMCs. The origin of this receptor is a woman aged 50 to 60 in good health and CMV-seropositive. Here the CDR3 reads CASSQFWESLGGTEAFF. As DNA, the CDR3 is TGCGCCAGCAGCCAGTTTTGGGAGTCCTTGGGGGGCACTGAAGCTTTCTTT.